The 30 T cell receptor beta chains presented below share a single source sample, sequenced in a study of blood T cell repertoires in COVID-19. Produced via immunoSEQ multiplex PCR; TCRdb's table is partial and in-frame only. This table has roughly 230,000 clones, 75% to 85% appearing once. Material for sequencing was peripheral blood. The receptor set was obtained from a man between 45 and 60 years old with COVID-19, enrolled during active disease.

The gene calls are TRBV7-3 and TRBJ2-3; 15 positions match TRBD2. The CDR3 is 19 residues long. The V and J ends lost 5 bases and 2 bases, in that order; junction bases with no gene match: 11. Germline lookup yields CDR1 SGHTA and CDR2 FQGTGA. The CDR3 loop reads CASSKTPWTSGGATDTQYF. The DNA for the CDR3 is TGTGCCAGCAGCAAAACCCCCTGGACTAGCGGGGGGGCCACAGATACGCAGTATTTT.

The chain is built from TRBV5-4 and TRBJ2-2; TRBD2 matches at 8 bases. This CDR3 is 14 amino acids long. V shed 7 bases, J shed 3 bases, and the junction held 5 bases outside the gene matches. The germline V gene encodes CDR1 SGHNT and CDR2 YYREEE (reference sequence). CDR3 protein: CASSTGGYTGELFF. CDR3 DNA sequence: TGTGCCAGCTCCACGGGGGGGTACACCGGGGAGCTGTTTTTT.

This clone showed up many times. The rearrangement joins TRBV29-1 to TRBJ2-7; D perhaps matches TRBD1 (5 bases). The ends were cut back, 4 bases at V and 1 base at J, with 8 bases in the middle. Germline-derived CDR1 and CDR2 are SQVTM and ANQGSEA. The CDR3 totals 12 residues. The DNA of the CDR3 is TGCAGCGTTGGACAGTCGTCCTACGAGCAGTACTTC. Its translation: CSVGQSSYEQYF.

This clone was found once. The V call is TRBV12-3 or TRBV12-4, the J call TRBJ1-5, with D maybe TRBD1 (5 bases). V was trimmed by 3 bases and J by 9 bases, leaving 12 bases between them. The CDR3 is made up of 13 amino acids. CDR3 region: CASSFGGEPPQHF. The CDR3 bases are TGTGCCAGCAGTTTCGGGGGGGAACCGCCCCAGCATTTT.

The rearrangement uses TRBV11-3 and TRBJ1-5; 7 bases match TRBD1. Germline CDR1 SGHNT, CDR2 YENEEA. CDR3 length equals 16 residues. V lost 4 bases to trimming and J lost 3 bases; unmatched junction nucleotides: 9. In DNA, the CDR3 is TGTGCCAGCAGCTACGGGGCTACAGGGGTCAATCAGCCCCAGCATTTT. Protein product: CASSYGATGVNQPQHF.

V gene TRBV5-1 combines with J gene TRBJ2-1; TRBD2 aligns across 15 bases. CDR1 and CDR2 (germline): SGHRS, YFSETQ. This CDR3 contains 19 residues. The J segment lost 0 bases and the V segment lost 4 bases, leaving 8 bases of the junction unmatched. The CDR3 DNA reads TGCGCCAGCAGCCCGTCCGGGACTAGCGGGGGGAGCTCCTACAATGAGCAGTTCTTC. Translated: CASSPSGTSGGSSYNEQFF. Full variable domain (outside the CDR3, taken from reference TRBV5-1 and TRBJ2-1): KAGVTQTPRYLIKTRGQQVTLSCSPISGHRSVSWYQQTPGQGLQFLFEYFSETQRNKGNFPGRFSGRQFSNSRSEMNVSTLELGDSALYLCASSPSGTSGGSSYNEQFFGPGTRLTVL.

This chain links TRBV9 with TRBJ1-5; no definite D call. V was cut by 0 bases and J by 7 bases, with 14 bases left in between. Germline-derived CDR1 and CDR2 are SGDLS and YYNGEE. The CDR3 is made up of 15 amino acids. The DNA of the CDR3 is TGTGCCAGCAGCGTAGGAGGGATGGGTATCCAGCCCCAGCATTTT. Amino acids: CASSVGGMGIQPQHF.

The J gene is TRBJ2-7, the V gene TRBV10-3; possibly TRBD1 for D (6 bases). Deletions cut 3 bases from V and 6 bases from J, with 9 bases between. Per the germline V gene, CDR1 is ENHRY and CDR2 is SYGVKD. The length of the CDR3 is 12 residues. DNA for the CDR3: TGTGCCATCAGTGAATCGGACAGCGAGCAGTACTTC. Amino acid sequence: CAISESDSEQYF.

This clone was observed once. The gene calls are TRBV7-9 and TRBJ2-5; D is unresolved. CDR3 length equals 14 residues. Trimming cost V 5 bases and J 4 bases, with 14 bases left between them. The germline V gene has CDR1 SEHNR and CDR2 FQNEAQ (reference sequence). In nucleotides, the CDR3 is TGTGCCAGCAGCACCACCTGGGCCCGAGAGACCCAGTACTTC. As protein: CASSTTWARETQYF.

The chain carries TRBV18 and TRBJ2-7; 9 nucleotides align to TRBD1. CDR1 is KGHSH and CDR2 is LQKENI in the germline V gene. The CDR3 runs 16 residues. Trimming took 0 bases from V and 5 from J; bases not matched to a gene: 8. Here the CDR3 DNA reads TGTGCCAGCTCACCACCGATGGGGACAGGGATCCACGAGCAGTACTTC. Translation gives CASSPPMGTGIHEQYF.

This clone was detected only once. V gene TRBV30 combines with J gene TRBJ1-6; 7 bases map to TRBD1. The CDR3 length is 16 residues. CDR1 and CDR2 (germline): GTSNPN, SVGIG (reference sequence). Losses at the gene ends were 0 bases for V and 9 bases for J; bases not matched to a gene: 11. The CDR3 sequence: CAWSVTPRQGGSPLHF. The CDR3 DNA is TGTGCCTGGAGTGTAACCCCCAGGCAGGGGGGTTCACCCCTCCACTTT.

Note on this clone: Distinct nucleotide sequences in the sample also encode this CDR3. The J gene is TRBJ2-7, the V gene TRBV5-1; D perhaps matches TRBD2 (6 bases). V was cut by 8 bases and J by 4 bases, with 10 bases left in between. The CDR3 length is 11 residues. Germline V gene lookup returns CDR1 SGHRS and CDR2 YFSETQ. In nucleotides, the CDR3 is TGCGCCAGTCGGAGGGAATACGAGCAGTACTTC. Translating gives CASRREYEQYF.

In this sample, this clone turned up a few times. The rearrangement uses TRBV28 and TRBJ1-4, with a tentative D call TRBD1 (5 bases). The V gene's germline CDR1 is MDHEN and CDR2 SYDVKM. V lost 3 bases to trimming and J lost 5 bases, with 10 bases between them. The CDR3 runs 14 residues. The CDR3 nucleotides are TGTGCCAGCAGTTTCTCGGGGGACAATGAAAAACTGTTTTTT. This encodes CASSFSGDNEKLFF.

The V call is TRBV6-6, the J call TRBJ1-2; TRBD1 aligns across 10 bases. The J segment lost 6 bases and the V segment lost 4 bases, leaving 8 bases of the junction unmatched. The CDR3 spans 15 residues. Germline CDR1 MNHNY, CDR2 SVGAGI (reference sequence). CDR3 loop: CASSSYLTGGNGYTF. The CDR3 DNA follows: TGTGCCAGCAGTTCCTACTTGACAGGGGGCAATGGCTACACCTTC.

V gene TRBV3-1 (or the pseudogene TRBV3-2) combines with J gene TRBJ2-3; D is perhaps TRBD2 (5 bases). Trimming took 3 bases from V and 0 from J, leaving 10 bases between them. Germline-derived CDR1 and CDR2 are LGHDT and YNNKEL (reference sequence). The CDR3 length is 15 residues. CDR3 in DNA: TGTGCCAGCAGCCAGCGCGGCGGGAGCACAGATACGCAGTATTTT. This codes for CASSQRGGSTDTQYF.

The CDR3 loop reads CASRRGTGAYYNEQFF. CDR3 sequence (DNA): TGTGCCAGCAGGCGGGGGACAGGGGCCTACTACAATGAGCAGTTCTTC. V is TRBV2 and J is TRBJ2-1; 10 nucleotides match TRBD1. The CDR3 loop spans 16 amino acids. Trimming cost V 6 bases and J 3 bases; bases outside gene matches: 8. The V gene's germline CDR1 is SNHLY and CDR2 FYNNEI. Based on the CDR3 plus reference TRBV2 and TRBJ2-1, the full variable domain is EPEVTQTPSHQVTQMGQEVILRCVPISNHLYFYWYRQILGQKVEFLVSFYNNEISEKSEIFDDQFSVERPDGSNFTLKIRSTKLEDSAMYFCASRRGTGAYYNEQFFGPGTRLTVL.

The V call is TRBV10-3, the J call TRBJ2-5; 14 bases line up with TRBD2. The CDR3 has 16 residues. Germline CDR1 reads ENHRY; CDR2 reads SYGVKD. V lost 6 bases, J lost 3 bases, and 6 bases stayed unmatched. CDR3 in amino acids: CAISARLAGGEETQYF. For the CDR3, the DNA is TGTGCCATCAGCGCCAGACTAGCGGGGGGGGAAGAGACCCAGTACTTC.

The genes are TRBV19 and TRBJ1-6, with a tentative D call TRBD1 (5 bases). In germline, CDR1 is LNHDA, CDR2 SQIVND (reference sequence). CDR3 size: 16 residues. V shed 3 bases and J shed 11 bases, with 20 bases lying between them. The chain's CDR3 is CASSISITTEGTPLHF. CDR3 nucleotide sequence: TGTGCCAGTAGTATTAGTATTACCACGGAGGGGACACCCCTCCACTTT.

The chain uses TRBV14 and TRBJ2-7; weak D call: TRBD2 (7 bases). Germline V gene lookup returns CDR1 SGHDN and CDR2 FVKESK. CDR3 length: 15 residues. Trimming removed 7 bases at V and 2 bases at J, with 18 bases between. CDR3 DNA sequence: TGTGCCAGCAACGACCCGGGGGGCGGGACCTACGAGCAGTACTTC. Its protein product is CASNDPGGGTYEQYF. Together with reference TRBV14 and TRBJ2-7, the CDR3 gives the full variable domain: EAGVTQFPSHSVIEKGQTVTLRCDPISGHDNLYWYRRVMGKEIKFLLHFVKESKQDESGMPNNRFLAERTGGTYSTLKVQPAELEDSGVYFCASNDPGGGTYEQYFGPGTRLTVT.

The rearrangement links TRBV18 to TRBJ2-5; no definite D call. The CDR3 has 15 amino acids. The V end was cut by 2 bases, the J end by 2 bases, with 12 bases between. The germline gives CDR1 KGHSH, CDR2 LQKENI. The CDR3 nucleotides are TGTGCCAGCTCACCAAGGCCCCGAGGTCAAGAGACCCAGTACTTC. Encoded protein: CASSPRPRGQETQYF.

The V call is TRBV5-1, the J call TRBJ1-1; no definite D call. Germline-derived CDR1 and CDR2 are SGHRS and YFSETQ. The ends were cut back, 0 bases at V and 0 bases at J, with 12 bases in the middle. CDR3 size: 16 residues. The CDR3 DNA is TGCGCCAGCAGCTTGGCCGGGAGCCCCATGAACACTGAAGCTTTCTTT. The encoded protein is CASSLAGSPMNTEAFF.

CDR3 sequence (DNA): TGTGCCACCAGTGATCCGGCCCGAAGGACAGGGGGAGAGGATGAGCAGTTCTTC. It yields the protein CATSDPARRTGGEDEQFF. The chain has TRBV24-1 and TRBJ2-1; 10 bases align to TRBD1. CDR1 is KGHDR and CDR2 is SFDVKD in the germline V gene. The CDR3 length is 18 residues. V shed 3 bases, J shed 8 bases, and the junction held 15 bases outside the gene matches.

The chain employs TRBV27 and TRBJ2-1, with 8 bases lining up with TRBD2. This CDR3 is built from 13 residues. The trim removed 9 bases at V and 2 bases at J, leaving 3 bases unmatched. CDR1 MNHEY and CDR2 SMNVEV come from the germline V gene (reference sequence). The CDR3 DNA reads TGTGCCAGTCGGGGGGGAACCTACAATGAGCAGTTCTTC. This encodes CASRGGTYNEQFF.

Details on this clone: At the DNA level, this CDR3 is encoded by other sequences in the same sample as well. The chain combines TRBV4-1 with TRBJ2-3, with TRBD2 as a possible D gene (6 bases). V lost 4 bases, J lost 5 bases, and 7 bases lay in between. CDR3 length: 12 amino acids. Germline V gene lookup returns CDR1 MGHRA and CDR2 YSYEKL. The CDR3 protein is CASSLGGDTQYF. DNA for the CDR3: TGCGCCAGCAGCCTCGGGGGAGATACGCAGTATTTT.

The gene calls are TRBV21-1 and TRBJ2-7; the table's D gene call, TRBD2, was not cross checked with the DNA. TRBV21-1 is tagged as a pseudogene. The CDR3 runs to 16 residues. Written as DNA, the CDR3 is TGTGCCAGCAGCAAAGGTACAACTAGGCGTTTCTACGAGCAGTACTTC. It codes for CASSKGTTRRFYEQYF.

This chain uses TRBV7-9 with TRBJ2-2, with 11 nucleotides matching TRBD1. The CDR3 has 15 amino acids. Germline V gene lookup returns CDR1 SEHNR and CDR2 FQNEAQ (reference sequence). The V segment lost 4 bases and the J segment 4 bases; nucleotides outside the gene matches: 2. CDR3 nucleotide sequence: TGTGCCAGCAGCTGGACAGGGGGCTCCACCGGGGAGCTGTTTTTT. Translating gives CASSWTGGSTGELFF.

The rearrangement links TRBV9 to TRBJ2-3, with a weak D call TRBD2 (6 bases). This CDR3 is 16 amino acids long. Trimming pared 5 bases from V and 0 bases from J, leaving 16 bases between. Germline values: CDR1 SGDLS, CDR2 YYNGEE. The CDR3 here is CASSASAGPSTDTQYF. CDR3 bases: TGTGCCAGCAGTGCGAGTGCGGGACCTAGCACAGATACGCAGTATTTT.

The gene calls are TRBV4-2 and TRBJ2-7; 9 positions match TRBD2. The CDR3 loop spans 18 amino acids. The ends lost 0 bases at V and 4 bases at J; junction bases unmatched: 13. Looked up from germline, CDR1 is LGHNA and CDR2 is YNFKEQ. This CDR3 reads CASSQDSGLAAVGYEQYF. The CDR3 DNA reads TGTGCCAGCAGCCAAGACTCGGGACTAGCCGCGGTGGGGTACGAGCAGTACTTC.

This clone was picked up one time. The chain has TRBV7-3 and TRBJ2-5; 7 bases fit TRBD2. This CDR3 has 14 residues. Germline V gene lookup returns CDR1 SGHTA and CDR2 FQGTGA. Trimming cost V 5 bases and J 2 bases; bases outside gene matches: 5. The CDR3 loop is CASSPMGGQETQYF. Here the CDR3 DNA reads TGTGCCAGCAGCCCGATGGGAGGGCAAGAGACCCAGTACTTC.

The chain carries TRBV5-4 and TRBJ2-7; 11 positions agree with TRBD1. Looked up from germline, CDR1 is SGHNT and CDR2 is YYREEE (reference sequence). V was pared by 4 bases and J by 7 bases, with 10 bases of the junction left unmatched. The CDR3 has 15 residues. CDR3 in amino acids: CASSHAGTGGKEQYF. The CDR3 DNA follows: TGTGCCAGCAGCCACGCCGGGACAGGGGGTAAGGAGCAGTACTTC.